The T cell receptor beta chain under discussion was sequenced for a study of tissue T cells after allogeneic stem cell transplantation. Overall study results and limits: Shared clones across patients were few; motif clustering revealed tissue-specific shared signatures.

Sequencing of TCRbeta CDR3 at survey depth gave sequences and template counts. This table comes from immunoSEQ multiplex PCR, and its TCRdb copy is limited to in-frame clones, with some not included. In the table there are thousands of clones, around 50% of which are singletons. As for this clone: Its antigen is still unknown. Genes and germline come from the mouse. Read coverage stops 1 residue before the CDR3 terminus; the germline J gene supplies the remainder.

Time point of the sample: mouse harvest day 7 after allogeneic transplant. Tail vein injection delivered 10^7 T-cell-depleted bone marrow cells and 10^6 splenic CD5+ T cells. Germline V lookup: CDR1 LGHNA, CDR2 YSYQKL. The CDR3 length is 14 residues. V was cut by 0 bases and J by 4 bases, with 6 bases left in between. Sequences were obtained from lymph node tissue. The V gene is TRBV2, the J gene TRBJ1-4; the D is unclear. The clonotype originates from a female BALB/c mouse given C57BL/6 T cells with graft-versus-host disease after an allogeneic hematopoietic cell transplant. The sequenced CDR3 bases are TGTGCCAGCAGCCAAGATTACAGCAACGAAAGATTATTT. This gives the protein CASSQDYSNERLF. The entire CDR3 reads CASSQDYSNERLFF.